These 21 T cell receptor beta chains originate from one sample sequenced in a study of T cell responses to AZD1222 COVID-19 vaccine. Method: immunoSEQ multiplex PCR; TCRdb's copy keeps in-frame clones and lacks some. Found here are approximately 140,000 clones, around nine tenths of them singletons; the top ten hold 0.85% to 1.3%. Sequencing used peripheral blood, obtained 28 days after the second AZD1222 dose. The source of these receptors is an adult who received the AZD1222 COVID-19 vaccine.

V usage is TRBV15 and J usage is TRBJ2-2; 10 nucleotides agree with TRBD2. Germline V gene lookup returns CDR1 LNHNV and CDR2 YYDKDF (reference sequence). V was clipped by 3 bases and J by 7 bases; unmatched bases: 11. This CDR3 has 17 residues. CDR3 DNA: TGTGCCACCAGCAGTCCCCTAGCGGGAGCGATTGTCGGGGAGCTGTTTTTT. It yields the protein CATSSPLAGAIVGELFF.

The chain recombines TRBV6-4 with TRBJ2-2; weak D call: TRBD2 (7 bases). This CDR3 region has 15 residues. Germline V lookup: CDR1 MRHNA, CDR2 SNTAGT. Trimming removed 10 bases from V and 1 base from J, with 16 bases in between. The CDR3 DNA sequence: TGTGCCAACGGGGCGGGGGCCCTGAACACCGGGGAGCTGTTTTTT. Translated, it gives CANGAGALNTGELFF.

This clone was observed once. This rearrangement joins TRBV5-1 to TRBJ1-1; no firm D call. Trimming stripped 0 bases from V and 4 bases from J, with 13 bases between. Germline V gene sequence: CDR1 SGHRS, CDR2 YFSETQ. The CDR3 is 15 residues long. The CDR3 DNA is TGCGCCAGCAGCTTGGCCTCGACGGCGGTCACTGAAGCTTTCTTT. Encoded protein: CASSLASTAVTEAFF.

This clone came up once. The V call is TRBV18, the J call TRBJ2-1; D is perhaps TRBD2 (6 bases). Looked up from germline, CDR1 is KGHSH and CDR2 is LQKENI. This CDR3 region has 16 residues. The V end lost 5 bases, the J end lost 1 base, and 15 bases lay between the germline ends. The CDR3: CASSSTGRESYNEQFF. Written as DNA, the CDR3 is TGTGCCAGCTCATCAACGGGACGGGAGTCCTACAATGAGCAGTTCTTC.

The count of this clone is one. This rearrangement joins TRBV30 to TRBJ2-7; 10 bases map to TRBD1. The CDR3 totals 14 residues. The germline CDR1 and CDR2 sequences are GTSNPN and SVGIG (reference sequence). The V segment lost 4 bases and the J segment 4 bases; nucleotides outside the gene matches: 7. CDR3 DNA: TGTGCCTGGACCCTAAGGACAGGGGGGTACGAGCAGTACTTC. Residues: CAWTLRTGGYEQYF.

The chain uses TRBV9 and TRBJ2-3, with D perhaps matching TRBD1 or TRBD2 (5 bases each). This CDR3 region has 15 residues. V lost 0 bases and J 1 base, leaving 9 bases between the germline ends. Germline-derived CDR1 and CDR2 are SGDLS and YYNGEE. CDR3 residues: CASSVVGDGTDTQYF. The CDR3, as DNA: TGTGCCAGCAGCGTAGTGGGGGACGGCACAGATACGCAGTATTTT.

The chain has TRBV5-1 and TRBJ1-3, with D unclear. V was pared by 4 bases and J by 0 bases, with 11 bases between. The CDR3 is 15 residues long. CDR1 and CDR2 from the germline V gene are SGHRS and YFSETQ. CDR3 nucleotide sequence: TGCGCCAGCAGCCCCGACGGCCACTCTGGAAACACCATATATTTT. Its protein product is CASSPDGHSGNTIYF.

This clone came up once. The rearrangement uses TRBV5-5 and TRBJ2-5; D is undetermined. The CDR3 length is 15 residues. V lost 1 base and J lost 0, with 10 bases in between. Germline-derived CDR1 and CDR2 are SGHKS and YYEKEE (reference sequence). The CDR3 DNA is TGTGCCAGCAGCTTGCTCACAGCGTACCAAGAGACCCAGTACTTC. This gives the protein CASSLLTAYQETQYF. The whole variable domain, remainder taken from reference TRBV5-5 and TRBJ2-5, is DAGVTQSPTHLIKTRGQQVTLRCSPISGHKSVSWYQQVLGQGPQFIFQYYEKEERGRGNFPDRFSARQFPNYSSELNVNALLLGDSALYLCASSLLTAYQETQYFGPGTRLLVL.

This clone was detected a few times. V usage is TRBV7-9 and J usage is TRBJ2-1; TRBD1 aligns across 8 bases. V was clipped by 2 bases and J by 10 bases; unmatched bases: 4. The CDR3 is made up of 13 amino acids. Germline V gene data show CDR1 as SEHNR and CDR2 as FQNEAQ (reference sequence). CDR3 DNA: TGTGCCAGCAGCTTACACAGGGGGGAAGAGCAGTTCTTC. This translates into CASSLHRGEEQFF.

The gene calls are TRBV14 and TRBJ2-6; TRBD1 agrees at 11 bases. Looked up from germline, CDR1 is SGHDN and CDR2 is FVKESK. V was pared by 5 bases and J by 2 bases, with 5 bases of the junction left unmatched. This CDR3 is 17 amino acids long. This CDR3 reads CASSARDRGAGANVLTF. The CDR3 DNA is TGTGCCAGCAGCGCCCGGGACAGGGGGGCTGGGGCCAACGTCCTGACTTTC.

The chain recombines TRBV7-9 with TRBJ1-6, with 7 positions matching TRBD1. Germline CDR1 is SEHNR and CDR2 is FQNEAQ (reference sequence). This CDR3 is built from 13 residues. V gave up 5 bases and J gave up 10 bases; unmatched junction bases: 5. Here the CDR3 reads CASSQDRESPLHF. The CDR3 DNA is TGTGCCAGCAGCCAAGACAGGGAATCACCCCTCCACTTT.

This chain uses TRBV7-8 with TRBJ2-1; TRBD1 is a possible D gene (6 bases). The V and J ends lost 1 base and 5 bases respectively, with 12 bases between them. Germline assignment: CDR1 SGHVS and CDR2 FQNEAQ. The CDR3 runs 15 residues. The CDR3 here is CASSLVRGRDNEQFF. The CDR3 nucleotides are TGTGCCAGCAGCTTAGTCAGGGGCAGGGACAATGAGCAGTTCTTC.

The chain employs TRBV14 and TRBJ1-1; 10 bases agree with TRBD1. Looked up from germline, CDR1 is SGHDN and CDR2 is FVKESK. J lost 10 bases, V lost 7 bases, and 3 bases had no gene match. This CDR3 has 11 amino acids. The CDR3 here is CASIGDRGAFF. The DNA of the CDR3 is TGTGCCAGCATCGGGGACAGGGGAGCTTTCTTT.

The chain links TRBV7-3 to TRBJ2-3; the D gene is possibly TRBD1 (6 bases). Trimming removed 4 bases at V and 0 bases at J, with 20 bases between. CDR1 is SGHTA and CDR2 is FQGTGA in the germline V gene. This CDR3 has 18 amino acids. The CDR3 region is CASSSLHRTASSTDTQYF. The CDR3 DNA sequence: TGTGCCAGCAGCTCCCTCCACCGGACAGCCTCTAGCACAGATACGCAGTATTTT.

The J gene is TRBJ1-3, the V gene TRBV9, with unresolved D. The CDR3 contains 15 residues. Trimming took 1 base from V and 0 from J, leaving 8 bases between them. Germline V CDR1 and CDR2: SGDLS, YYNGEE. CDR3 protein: CASSVTGSSGNTIYF. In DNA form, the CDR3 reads TGTGCCAGCAGCGTAACTGGTAGCTCTGGAAACACCATATATTTT.

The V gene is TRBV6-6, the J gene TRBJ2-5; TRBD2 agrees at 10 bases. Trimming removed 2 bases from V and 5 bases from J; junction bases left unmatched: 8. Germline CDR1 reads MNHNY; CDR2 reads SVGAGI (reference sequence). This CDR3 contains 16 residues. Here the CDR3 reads CASSYGSGRAGETQYF. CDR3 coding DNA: TGTGCCAGCAGTTACGGCAGCGGGAGGGCCGGGGAGACCCAGTACTTC.

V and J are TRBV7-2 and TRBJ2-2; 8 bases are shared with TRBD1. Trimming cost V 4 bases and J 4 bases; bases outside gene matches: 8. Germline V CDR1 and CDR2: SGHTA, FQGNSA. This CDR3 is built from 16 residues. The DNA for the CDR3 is TGTGCCAGCAGCTCCCGACAGGGGTTTAGCACCGGGGAGCTGTTTTTT. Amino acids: CASSSRQGFSTGELFF.

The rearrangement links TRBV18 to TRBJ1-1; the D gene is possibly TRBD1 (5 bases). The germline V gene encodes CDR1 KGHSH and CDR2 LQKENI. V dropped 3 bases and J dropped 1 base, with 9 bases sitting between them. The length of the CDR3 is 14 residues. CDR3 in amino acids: CASSPQGSNTEAFF. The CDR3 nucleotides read TGTGCCAGCTCACCCCAGGGATCGAACACTGAAGCTTTCTTT.

This CDR3 is CASSLEGEPFRTEAFF. The CDR3 nucleotides read TGTGCCAGCAGCTTGGAGGGGGAACCCTTTCGGACTGAAGCTTTCTTT. This chain connects TRBV5-6 to TRBJ1-1, with D maybe TRBD1 (6 bases). This CDR3 has 16 residues. Germline CDR1 SGHDT, CDR2 YYEEEE. Trimming removed 0 bases at V and 5 bases at J, with 17 bases between.

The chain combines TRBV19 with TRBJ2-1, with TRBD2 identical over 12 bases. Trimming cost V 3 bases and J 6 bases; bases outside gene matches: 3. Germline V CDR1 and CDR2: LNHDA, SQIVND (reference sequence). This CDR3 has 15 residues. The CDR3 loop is CASSITSGRSNEQFF. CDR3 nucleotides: TGTGCCAGTAGTATCACTAGCGGGAGGTCCAATGAGCAGTTCTTC.

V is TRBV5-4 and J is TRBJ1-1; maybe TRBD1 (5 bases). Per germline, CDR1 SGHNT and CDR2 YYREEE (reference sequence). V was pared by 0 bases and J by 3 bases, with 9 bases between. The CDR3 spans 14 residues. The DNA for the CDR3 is TGTGCCAGCAGCTTGGCGGGGGTTGACACTGAAGCTTTCTTT. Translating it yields CASSLAGVDTEAFF.